The 11 T cell receptor beta chains presented below share a single source sample, sequenced in a study of T cell clonotyping in hematopoietic cell transplantation. Measured with immunoSEQ multiplex PCR; TCRdb has only the in-frame clones, and not every one. The sample holds about 14,000 clones, 86% seen once. Sequencing was performed on PBMCs, taken 100 days after allogeneic stem cell transplant. The receptors come from a male patient in his fifties or sixties who had an allogeneic stem cell transplant from an unrelated donor, so T cells may come from the graft donor. Some clones in this sample may be carry-over from other donors' samples.

The table lists this clone with a few counts. The gene calls are TRBV29-1 and TRBJ2-2, with TRBD1 as a possible D gene (5 bases). The CDR3 contains 12 residues. The germline V and J ends were trimmed by 7 bases and 6 bases, with 12 bases remaining between them. Germline V gene sequence: CDR1 SQVTM, CDR2 ANQGSEA. CDR3 DNA sequence: TGCAGCGGTACTCAGGGATCCGGGGAGCTGTTTTTT. Translated: CSGTQGSGELFF.

This clone was recorded only once. V gene TRBV19 combines with J gene TRBJ1-2, with D possibly matching TRBD1 (6 bases). Germline V lookup: CDR1 LNHDA, CDR2 SQIVND (reference sequence). V lost 5 bases to trimming and J lost 5 bases, with 9 bases between them. This CDR3 has 12 residues. CDR3 coding DNA: TGTGCCAGTAGTTCCCAGGGGTATGGCTACACCTTC. It is translated as CASSSQGYGYTF. Full variable domain (remainder filled in from reference TRBV19 and TRBJ1-2): DGGITQSPKYLFRKEGQNVTLSCEQNLNHDAMYWYRQDPGQGLRLIYYSQIVNDFQKGDIAEGYSVSREKKESFPLTVTSAQKNPTAFYLCASSSQGYGYTFGSGTRLTVV.

V usage is TRBV19 and J usage is TRBJ2-7; D could derive from TRBD1 or TRBD2 (6 bases each). The V gene's germline CDR1 is LNHDA and CDR2 SQIVND (reference sequence). This CDR3 spans 12 amino acids. The V and J ends lost 10 bases and 3 bases respectively, with 13 bases between them. The CDR3 region has the DNA TGTGCCACCGGAGGGGGAATCTACGAGCAGTACTTC. Residues: CATGGGIYEQYF. The full variable domain, with the rest looked up from reference TRBV19 and TRBJ2-7, is DGGITQSPKYLFRKEGQNVTLSCEQNLNHDAMYWYRQDPGQGLRLIYYSQIVNDFQKGDIAEGYSVSREKKESFPLTVTSAQKNPTAFYLCATGGGIYEQYFGPGTRLTVT.

The chain carries TRBV5-1 and TRBJ1-4; no clear D gene. Trimming took 9 bases from V and 7 from J, leaving 16 bases between them. Per germline, CDR1 SGHRS and CDR2 YFSETQ. The CDR3 totals 13 residues. CDR3 in amino acids: CATKYPDGEKLFF. The CDR3, as DNA: TGCGCCACCAAATACCCTGATGGTGAAAAACTGTTTTTT.

This chain uses TRBV9 with TRBJ2-7, with D perhaps matching TRBD1 (6 bases). V was cut by 3 bases and J by 0 bases, with 10 bases left in between. The germline gives CDR1 SGDLS, CDR2 YYNGEE. The CDR3 sequence is 14 residues long. The CDR3 loop is CASSGQGNSYEQYF. The DNA of the CDR3 is TGTGCCAGCAGCGGCCAGGGGAACTCCTACGAGCAGTACTTC.

The chain employs TRBV29-1 and TRBJ2-7; D may be TRBD1 or TRBD2 (5 bases each). Germline V gene data show CDR1 as SQVTM and CDR2 as ANQGSEA. This CDR3 region has 14 residues. V was clipped by 6 bases and J by 4 bases, with 19 bases between them. DNA for the CDR3: TGCAGCGTGGGACGGTCACACGGGGCGTACGAGCAGTACTTC. Translation: CSVGRSHGAYEQYF.

This clone was counted once. The V gene is TRBV6-6, the J gene TRBJ1-2; unclear D gene. V was shortened by 5 bases and J by 0 bases, with 16 bases between the two germline ends. CDR3 length equals 16 residues. Germline V CDR1 and CDR2: MNHNY, SVGAGI (reference sequence). This CDR3 is CASSQGQQFANYGYTF. The CDR3 DNA reads as TGTGCCAGCAGTCAAGGGCAACAGTTTGCTAACTATGGCTACACCTTC.

The CDR3 sequence is CASSYRVTDTQYF. DNA of the CDR3: TGTGCCAGCAGTTACAGGGTTACAGATACGCAGTATTTT. The V gene is TRBV6-5, the J gene TRBJ2-3; D unclear. This CDR3 spans 13 amino acids. Per germline, CDR1 MNHEY and CDR2 SVGAGI. The ends were cut back, 2 bases at V and 3 bases at J, with 6 bases in the middle.

V usage is TRBV5-1 and J usage is TRBJ2-3; D is perhaps TRBD2 (5 bases). Germline V CDR1 and CDR2: SGHRS, YFSETQ. The CDR3 spans 15 residues. V lost 0 bases and J 2 bases, leaving 10 bases between the germline ends. The CDR3 region has the DNA TGCGCCAGCAGCTTGGTAGGCGGACTCACAGATACGCAGTATTTT. It translates to CASSLVGGLTDTQYF.

In its sample, this clone was seen once. The rearrangement joins TRBV7-2 to TRBJ2-2, with D possibly being TRBD2 (5 bases). Germline V gives CDR1 SGHTA, CDR2 FQGNSA. The CDR3 contains 14 residues. The V end was cut by 4 bases, the J end by 1 base, with 7 bases between. This CDR3 reads CASSSAGNTGELFF. CDR3 bases: TGTGCCAGCAGCTCGGCGGGGAACACCGGGGAGCTGTTTTTT.

The CDR3 is CASSATGVGYTF. In DNA, the CDR3 is TGTGCCAGCAGCGCGACAGGGGTTGGCTACACCTTC. This chain connects TRBV9 to TRBJ1-2, with 8 nucleotides matching TRBD1. The CDR3 has 12 amino acids. V lost 3 bases to trimming and J lost 7 bases; unmatched junction nucleotides: 2. The germline CDR1 and CDR2 sequences are SGDLS and YYNGEE.